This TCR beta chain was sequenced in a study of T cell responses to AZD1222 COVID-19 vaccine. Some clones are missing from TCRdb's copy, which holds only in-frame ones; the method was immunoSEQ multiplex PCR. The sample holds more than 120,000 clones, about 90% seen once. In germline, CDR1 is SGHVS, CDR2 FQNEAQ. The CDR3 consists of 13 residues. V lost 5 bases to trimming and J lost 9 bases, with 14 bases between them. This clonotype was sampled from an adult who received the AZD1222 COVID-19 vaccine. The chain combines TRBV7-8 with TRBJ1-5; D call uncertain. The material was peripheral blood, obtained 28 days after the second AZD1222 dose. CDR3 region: CASSRGPTRPQHF. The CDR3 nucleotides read TGTGCCAGCAGCCGAGGACCAACGAGGCCCCAGCATTTT.